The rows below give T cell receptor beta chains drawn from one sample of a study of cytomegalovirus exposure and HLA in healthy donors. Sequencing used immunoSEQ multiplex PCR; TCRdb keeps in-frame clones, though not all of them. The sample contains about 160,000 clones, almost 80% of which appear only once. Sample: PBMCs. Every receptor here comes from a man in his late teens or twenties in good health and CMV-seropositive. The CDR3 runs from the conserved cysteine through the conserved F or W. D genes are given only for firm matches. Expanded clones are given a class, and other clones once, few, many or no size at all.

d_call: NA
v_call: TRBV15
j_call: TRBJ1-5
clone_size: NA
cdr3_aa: CATSQVAGAVNQPQHF
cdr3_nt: TGTGCCACCAGCCAGGTCGCGGGGGCGGTGAATCAGCCCCAGCATTTT

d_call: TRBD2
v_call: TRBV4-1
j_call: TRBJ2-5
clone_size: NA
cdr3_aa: CASRPTGGETQYF
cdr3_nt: TGCGCCAGCAGGCCGACGGGAGGAGAGACCCAGTACTTC

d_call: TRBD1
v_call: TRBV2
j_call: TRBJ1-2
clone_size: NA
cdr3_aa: CASSFTGTGRHGYTF
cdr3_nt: TGTGCCAGCAGTTTCACCGGGACAGGGAGACATGGCTACACCTTC

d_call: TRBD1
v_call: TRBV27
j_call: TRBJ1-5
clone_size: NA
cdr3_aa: CASSPGTGFDQPQHF
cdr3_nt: TGTGCCAGCAGCCCAGGGACAGGGTTCGATCAGCCCCAGCATTTT

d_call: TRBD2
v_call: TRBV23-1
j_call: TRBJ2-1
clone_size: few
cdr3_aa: CASSQPKGGRASNEQFF
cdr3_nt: TGCGCCAGCAGTCAACCCAAGGGAGGGCGGGCGAGCAATGAGCAGTTCTTC

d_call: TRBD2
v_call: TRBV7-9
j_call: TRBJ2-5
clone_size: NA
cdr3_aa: CASSLPGGAGVGETQYF
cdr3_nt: TGTGCCAGCAGCCTGCCCGGGGGAGCGGGAGTTGGGGAGACCCAGTACTTC

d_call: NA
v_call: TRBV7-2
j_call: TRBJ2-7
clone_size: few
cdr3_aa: CASSLNRAGEQYF
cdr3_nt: TGTGCCAGCAGCTTGAACAGGGCCGGGGAGCAGTACTTC

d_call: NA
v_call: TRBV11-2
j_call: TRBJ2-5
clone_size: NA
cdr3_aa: CASSLEISGETQYF
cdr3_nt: TGTGCCAGCAGCTTAGAGATCAGCGGAGAGACCCAGTACTTC

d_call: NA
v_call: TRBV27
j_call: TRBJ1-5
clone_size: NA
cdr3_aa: CASSLGASGQPQHF
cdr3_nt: TGTGCCAGCAGTTTAGGGGCCTCGGGTCAGCCCCAGCATTTT

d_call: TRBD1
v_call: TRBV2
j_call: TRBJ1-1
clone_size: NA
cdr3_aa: CARRQGRDTEAFF
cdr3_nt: TGTGCCAGAAGACAGGGGCGGGACACTGAAGCTTTCTTT

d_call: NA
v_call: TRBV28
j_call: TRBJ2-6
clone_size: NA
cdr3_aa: CASSFFPSSGANVLTF
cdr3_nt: TGTGCCAGCAGTTTTTTCCCCAGCTCTGGGGCCAACGTCCTGACTTTC

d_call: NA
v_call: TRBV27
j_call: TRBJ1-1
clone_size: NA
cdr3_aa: CASSLERGANTEAFF
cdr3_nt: TGTGCCAGCAGTTTAGAGCGGGGGGCGAACACTGAAGCTTTCTTT

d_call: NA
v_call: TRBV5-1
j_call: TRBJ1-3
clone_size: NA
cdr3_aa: CASSLGQGISGNTIYF
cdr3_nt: TGCGCCAGCAGCTTGGGCCAGGGGATCTCTGGAAACACCATATATTTT

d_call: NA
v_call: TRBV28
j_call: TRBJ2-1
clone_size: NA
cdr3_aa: CASSSPQAYPNEQFF
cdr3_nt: TGTGCCAGCAGTTCACCTCAAGCTTACCCCAATGAGCAGTTCTTC

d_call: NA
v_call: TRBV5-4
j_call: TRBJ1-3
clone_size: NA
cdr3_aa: CASSFGIGAGNTIYF
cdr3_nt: TGTGCCAGCAGCTTCGGAATAGGGGCTGGAAACACCATATATTTT

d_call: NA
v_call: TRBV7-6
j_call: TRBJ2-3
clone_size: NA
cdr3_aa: CASSLRSGSTDTQYF
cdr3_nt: TGTGCCAGCAGCTTGAGGAGCGGAAGCACAGATACGCAGTATTTT

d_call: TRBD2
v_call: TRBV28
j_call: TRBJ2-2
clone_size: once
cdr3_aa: CASGLIGKLAGHTGELFF
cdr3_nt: TGTGCCAGCGGACTAATTGGGAAATTAGCGGGCCACACCGGGGAGCTGTTTTTT

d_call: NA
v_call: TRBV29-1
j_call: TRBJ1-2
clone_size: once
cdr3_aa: CSVDGGGYTF
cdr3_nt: TGCAGCGTTGACGGAGGAGGCTACACCTTC

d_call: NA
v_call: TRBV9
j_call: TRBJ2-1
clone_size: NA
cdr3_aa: CASSGYSGGAMSYNEQFF
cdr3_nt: TGTGCCAGCAGCGGTTATAGTGGGGGGGCCATGTCCTACAATGAGCAGTTCTTC

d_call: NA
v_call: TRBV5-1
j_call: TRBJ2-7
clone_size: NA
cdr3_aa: CASSISGTFAPYEQYF
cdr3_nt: TGCGCCAGCAGCATATCCGGGACATTTGCCCCCTACGAGCAGTACTTC

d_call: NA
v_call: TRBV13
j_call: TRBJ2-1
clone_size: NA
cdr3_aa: CASSFTSEQFF
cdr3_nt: TGTGCCAGCAGCTTCACTTCTGAGCAGTTCTTC

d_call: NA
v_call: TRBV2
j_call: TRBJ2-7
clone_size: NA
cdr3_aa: CASIYRESPYEQYF
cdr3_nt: TGTGCCAGCATCTACAGGGAGTCTCCCTACGAGCAGTACTTC

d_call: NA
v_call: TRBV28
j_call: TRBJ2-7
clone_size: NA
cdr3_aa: CASRYRNSYEQYF
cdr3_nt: TGTGCCAGCAGGTACAGGAACTCCTACGAGCAGTACTTC

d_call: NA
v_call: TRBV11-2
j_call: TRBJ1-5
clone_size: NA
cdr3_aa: CASSLALNQPQHF
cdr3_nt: TGTGCCAGCAGCTTAGCCCTCAATCAGCCCCAGCATTTT

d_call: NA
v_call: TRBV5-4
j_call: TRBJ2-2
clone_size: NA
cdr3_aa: CASTSVGSGGANTGELFF
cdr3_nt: TGTGCCAGCACCTCGGTCGGTAGTGGGGGCGCGAACACCGGGGAGCTGTTTTTT

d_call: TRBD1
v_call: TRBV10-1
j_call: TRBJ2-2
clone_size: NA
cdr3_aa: CASLDRRTGELFF
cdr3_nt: TGCGCCAGCCTGGACAGGCGGACCGGGGAGCTGTTTTTT

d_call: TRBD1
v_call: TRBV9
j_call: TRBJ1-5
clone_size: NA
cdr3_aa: CASSVRLQGKFQPQHF
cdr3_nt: TGTGCCAGCAGCGTCAGACTACAGGGGAAATTTCAGCCCCAGCATTTT

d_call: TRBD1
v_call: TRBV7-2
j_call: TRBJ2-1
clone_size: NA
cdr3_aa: CASSWTGDNNEQFF
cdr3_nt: TGTGCCAGCAGTTGGACAGGGGACAACAATGAGCAGTTCTTC

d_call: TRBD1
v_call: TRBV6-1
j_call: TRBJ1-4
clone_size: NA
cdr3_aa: CASDSGTESEKLFF
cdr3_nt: TGTGCCAGCGATTCCGGGACAGAAAGCGAAAAACTGTTTTTT

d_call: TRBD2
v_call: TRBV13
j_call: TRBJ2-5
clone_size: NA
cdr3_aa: CASSPGSGRETQYF
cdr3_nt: TGTGCCAGCAGCCCCGGTAGCGGGAGAGAGACCCAGTACTTC

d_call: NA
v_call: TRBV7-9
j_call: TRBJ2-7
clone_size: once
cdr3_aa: CASSSRLGPVAYEQYF
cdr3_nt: TGTGCCAGCAGCTCCCGTCTGGGCCCAGTCGCTTACGAGCAGTACTTC

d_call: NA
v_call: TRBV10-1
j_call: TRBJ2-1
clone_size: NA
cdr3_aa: CASMVTNSYNEQFF
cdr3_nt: TGCGCCAGCATGGTTACTAACTCCTACAATGAGCAGTTCTTC

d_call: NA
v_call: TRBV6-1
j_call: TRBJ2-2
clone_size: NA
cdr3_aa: CASNPRQGGSGELFF
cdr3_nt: TGTGCCAGCAACCCTAGACAGGGAGGTTCCGGGGAGCTGTTTTTT

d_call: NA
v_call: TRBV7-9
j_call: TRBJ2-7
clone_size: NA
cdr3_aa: CASSFDQVTSSYEQYF
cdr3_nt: TGTGCCAGCAGCTTCGACCAGGTGACTAGCTCCTACGAGCAGTACTTC

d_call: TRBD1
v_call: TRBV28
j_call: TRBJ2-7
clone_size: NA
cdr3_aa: CASRQPGTGAYEQYF
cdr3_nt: TGTGCCAGCAGGCAACCCGGGACAGGGGCCTACGAGCAGTACTTC

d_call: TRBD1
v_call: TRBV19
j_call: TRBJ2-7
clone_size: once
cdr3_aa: CASSIISGTAEQYF
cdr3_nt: TGTGCCAGTAGTATCATCTCGGGGACAGCCGAGCAGTACTTC

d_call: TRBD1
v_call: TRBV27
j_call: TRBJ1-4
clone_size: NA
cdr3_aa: CASSPRTGHSEKLFF
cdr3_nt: TGTGCCAGCAGCCCCCGGACAGGCCACTCTGAAAAACTGTTTTTT

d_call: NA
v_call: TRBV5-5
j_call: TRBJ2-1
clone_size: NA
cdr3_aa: CASSLGFGLNEQFF
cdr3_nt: TGTGCCAGCAGCTTGGGGTTCGGACTAAATGAGCAGTTCTTC

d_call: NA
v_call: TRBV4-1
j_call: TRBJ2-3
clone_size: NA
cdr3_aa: CASSQETSRPTDTQYF
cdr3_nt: TGCGCCAGCAGCCAAGAGACTAGTAGGCCCACAGATACGCAGTATTTT

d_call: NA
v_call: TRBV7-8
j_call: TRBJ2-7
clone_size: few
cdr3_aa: CASSLFLAQSSYEQYF
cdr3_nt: TGTGCCAGCAGCTTATTTTTAGCGCAGAGCTCCTACGAGCAGTACTTC

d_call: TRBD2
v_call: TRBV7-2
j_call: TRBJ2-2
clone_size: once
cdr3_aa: CASSLTAGGGELFF
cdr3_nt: TGTGCCAGCAGTCTCACAGCGGGAGGGGGGGAGCTGTTTTTT

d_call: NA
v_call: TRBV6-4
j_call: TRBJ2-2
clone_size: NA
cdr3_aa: CAAREHSNTGELFF
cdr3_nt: TGTGCCGCCCGGGAACATTCGAACACCGGGGAGCTGTTTTTT

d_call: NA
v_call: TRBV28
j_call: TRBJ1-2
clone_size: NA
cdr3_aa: CASSLSPRTGRGYTF
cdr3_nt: TGTGCCAGCAGTTTATCCCCCCGTACGGGGAGAGGCTACACCTTC

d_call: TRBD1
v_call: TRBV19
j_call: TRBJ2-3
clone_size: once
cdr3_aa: CASSPQGDTQYF
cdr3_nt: TGTGCCAGTAGCCCACAGGGGGATACGCAGTATTTT

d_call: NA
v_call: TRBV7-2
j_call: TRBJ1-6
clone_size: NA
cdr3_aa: CASSLSRRLNSPLHF
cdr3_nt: TGTGCCAGCAGCTTAAGCAGGAGGCTTAATTCACCCCTCCACTTT